This TCR beta chain was obtained from a study of blood T cell repertoires in COVID-19. Study context: Nucleic acid was either cDNA or gDNA, and it came from T cells, B-cell-depleted T cells, or PBMCs.

Libraries were prepared by immunoSEQ multiplex PCR; TCRdb keeps only in-frame clonotypes and omits some of them. Of 250,000 or so clones in the sample, more than 85% are singletons; the top ten hold 2.8%. The germline gives CDR1 SGHDT, CDR2 YYEEEE. The CDR3 is 15 residues long. After removal of 0 bases from V and 7 bases from J, the junction contained 6 bases not matched to a gene. The specimen sequenced was PBMCs or T cells enriched from blood (not recorded which). This sequence joins TRBV5-6 and TRBJ1-5; 8 nucleotides line up with TRBD1. This receptor was identified in a middle-aged man who had been exposed to COVID-19. The CDR3 DNA sequence: TGTGCCAGCAGCTTGGACAGGGGGTTATCGCAGCCCCAGCATTTT. This sequence encodes CASSLDRGLSQPQHF.